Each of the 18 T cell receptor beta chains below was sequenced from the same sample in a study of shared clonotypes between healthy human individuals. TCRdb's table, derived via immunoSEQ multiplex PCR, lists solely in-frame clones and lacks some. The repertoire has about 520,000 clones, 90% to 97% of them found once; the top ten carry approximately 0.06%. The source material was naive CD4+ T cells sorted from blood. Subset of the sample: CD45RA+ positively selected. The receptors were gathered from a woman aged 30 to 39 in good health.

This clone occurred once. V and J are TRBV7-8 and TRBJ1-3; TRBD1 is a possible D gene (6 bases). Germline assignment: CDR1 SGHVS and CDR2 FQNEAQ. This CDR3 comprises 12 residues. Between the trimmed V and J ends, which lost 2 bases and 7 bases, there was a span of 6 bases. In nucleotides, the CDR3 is TGTGCCAGCAGCTTAAGGGGGAACACCATATATTTT. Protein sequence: CASSLRGNTIYF.

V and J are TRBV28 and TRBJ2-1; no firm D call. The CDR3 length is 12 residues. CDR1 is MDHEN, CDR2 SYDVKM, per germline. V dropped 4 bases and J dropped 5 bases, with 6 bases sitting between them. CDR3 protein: CASSSGHNEQFF. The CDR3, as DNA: TGTGCCAGCAGTTCCGGGCACAATGAGCAGTTCTTC.

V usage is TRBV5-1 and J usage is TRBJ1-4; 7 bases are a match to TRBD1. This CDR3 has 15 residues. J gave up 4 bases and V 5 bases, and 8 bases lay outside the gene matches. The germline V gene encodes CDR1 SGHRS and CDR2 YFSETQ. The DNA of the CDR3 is TGCGCCAGCAGGACAGGGAGTAGTGGTAATGAAAAACTGTTTTTT. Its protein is CASRTGSSGNEKLFF.

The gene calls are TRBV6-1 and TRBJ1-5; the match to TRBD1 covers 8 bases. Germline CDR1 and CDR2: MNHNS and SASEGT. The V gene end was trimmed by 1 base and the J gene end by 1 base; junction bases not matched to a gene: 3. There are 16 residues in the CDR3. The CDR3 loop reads CASSEGYRGSNQPQHF. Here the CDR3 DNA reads TGTGCCAGCAGTGAAGGGTACAGGGGGAGCAATCAGCCCCAGCATTTT.

The CDR3 sequence is CATSSRPDRVGQPQHF. In DNA, the CDR3 is TGTGCCACCAGCTCACGACCGGACAGGGTCGGGCAGCCCCAGCATTTT. This chain joins TRBV15 and TRBJ1-5; 8 bases match TRBD1. J gave up 7 bases and V 5 bases, and 13 bases lay outside the gene matches. From germline, CDR1 is LNHNV and CDR2 YYDKDF (reference sequence). The CDR3 has 16 amino acids.

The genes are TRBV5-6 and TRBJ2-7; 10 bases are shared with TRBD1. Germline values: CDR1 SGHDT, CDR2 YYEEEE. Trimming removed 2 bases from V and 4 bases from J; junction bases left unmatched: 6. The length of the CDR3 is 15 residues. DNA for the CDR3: TGTGCCAGCAGCTTCTGGGACAGGGGTTTGTACGAGCAGTACTTC. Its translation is CASSFWDRGLYEQYF.

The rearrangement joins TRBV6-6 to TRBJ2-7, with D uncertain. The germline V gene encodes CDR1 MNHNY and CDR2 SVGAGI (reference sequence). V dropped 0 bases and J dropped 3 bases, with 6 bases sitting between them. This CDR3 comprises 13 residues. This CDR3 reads CASSYSQVYEQYF. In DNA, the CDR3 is TGTGCCAGCAGTTACTCGCAGGTCTACGAGCAGTACTTC.

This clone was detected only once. The CDR3 spells CAISSGSPETQYF. The CDR3 nucleotides read TGTGCCATCTCTAGCGGGAGCCCAGAGACCCAGTACTTC. This chain connects TRBV10-3 to TRBJ2-5; TRBD2 agrees at 10 bases. Germline CDR1 is ENHRY and CDR2 is SYGVKD. The J segment lost 4 bases and the V segment lost 8 bases, leaving 4 bases of the junction unmatched. This CDR3 spans 13 amino acids.

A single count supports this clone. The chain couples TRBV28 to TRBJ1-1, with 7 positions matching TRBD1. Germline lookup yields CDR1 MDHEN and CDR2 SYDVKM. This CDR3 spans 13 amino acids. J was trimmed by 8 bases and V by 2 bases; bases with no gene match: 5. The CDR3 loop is CASSLLGTEEAFF. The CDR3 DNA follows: TGTGCCAGCAGTTTACTAGGGACAGAAGAAGCTTTCTTT.

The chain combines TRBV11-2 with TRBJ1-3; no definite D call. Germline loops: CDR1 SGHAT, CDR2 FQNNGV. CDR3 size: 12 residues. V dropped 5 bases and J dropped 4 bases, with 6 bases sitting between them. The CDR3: CASSPSGNTIYF. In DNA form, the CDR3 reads TGTGCCAGCAGCCCCTCCGGAAACACCATATATTTT.

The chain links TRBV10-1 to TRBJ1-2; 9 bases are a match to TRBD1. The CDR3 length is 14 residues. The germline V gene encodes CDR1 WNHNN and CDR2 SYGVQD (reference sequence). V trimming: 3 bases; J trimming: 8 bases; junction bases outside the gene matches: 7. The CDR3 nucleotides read TGCGCCAGCAGTGACCCCGGACAGGGGAACGGCTACACCTTC. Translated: CASSDPGQGNGYTF.

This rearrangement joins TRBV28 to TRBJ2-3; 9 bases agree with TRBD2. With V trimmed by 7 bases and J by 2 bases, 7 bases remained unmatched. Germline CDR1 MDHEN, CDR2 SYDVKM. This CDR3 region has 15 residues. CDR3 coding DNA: TGTGCCAGCACCTTGCTAGCGGGACTCACAGATACGCAGTATTTT. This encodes CASTLLAGLTDTQYF. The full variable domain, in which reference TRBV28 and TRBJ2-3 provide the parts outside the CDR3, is DVKVTQSSRYLVKRTGEKVFLECVQDMDHENMFWYRQDPGLGLRLIYFSYDVKMKEKGDIPEGYSVSREKKERFSLILESASTNQTSMYLCASTLLAGLTDTQYFGPGTRLTVL.

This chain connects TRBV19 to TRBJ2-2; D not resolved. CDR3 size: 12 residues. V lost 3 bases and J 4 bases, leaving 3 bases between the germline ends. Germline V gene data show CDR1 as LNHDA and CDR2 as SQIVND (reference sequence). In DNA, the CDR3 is TGTGCCAGTAGTATGGGCACCGGGGAGCTGTTTTTT. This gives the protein CASSMGTGELFF.

CDR3 in amino acids: CASSRQVPGVNEKLFF. The DNA of the CDR3 is TGCGCCAGCAGCCGACAGGTTCCGGGGGTAAATGAAAAACTGTTTTTT. J is TRBJ1-4 and V is TRBV5-1, with D maybe TRBD1 (6 bases). Germline V gene data show CDR1 as SGHRS and CDR2 as YFSETQ. CDR3 length equals 16 residues. V was cut by 4 bases and J by 5 bases, with 18 bases left in between. Complete variable domain (other parts from reference TRBV5-1 and TRBJ1-4): KAGVTQTPRYLIKTRGQQVTLSCSPISGHRSVSWYQQTPGQGLQFLFEYFSETQRNKGNFPGRFSGRQFSNSRSEMNVSTLELGDSALYLCASSRQVPGVNEKLFFGSGTQLSVL.

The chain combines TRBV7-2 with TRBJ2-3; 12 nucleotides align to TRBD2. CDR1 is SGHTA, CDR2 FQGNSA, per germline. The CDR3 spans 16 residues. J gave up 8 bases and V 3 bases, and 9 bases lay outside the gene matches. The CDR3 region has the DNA TGTGCCAGCAGCTTGTCACTTGCACTAGCGGGAGGTACGCAGTATTTT. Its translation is CASSLSLALAGGTQYF.

The CDR3 reads CASSLAGVDTGELFF. The CDR3 nucleotides are TGTGCCAGCAGCTTAGCGGGAGTCGACACCGGGGAGCTGTTTTTT. The chain couples TRBV7-7 to TRBJ2-2; weak D call: TRBD2 (5 bases). Trimming removed 0 bases at V and 3 bases at J, with 8 bases between. Per germline, CDR1 SSHAT and CDR2 FNYEAQ (reference sequence). The CDR3 has 15 amino acids.

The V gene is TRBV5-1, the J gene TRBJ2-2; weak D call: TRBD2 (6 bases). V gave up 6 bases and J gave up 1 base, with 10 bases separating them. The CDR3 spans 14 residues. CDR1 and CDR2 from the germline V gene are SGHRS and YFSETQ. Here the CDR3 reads CASTPGENTGELFF. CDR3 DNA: TGCGCCAGCACCCCGGGGGAGAACACCGGGGAGCTGTTTTTT.

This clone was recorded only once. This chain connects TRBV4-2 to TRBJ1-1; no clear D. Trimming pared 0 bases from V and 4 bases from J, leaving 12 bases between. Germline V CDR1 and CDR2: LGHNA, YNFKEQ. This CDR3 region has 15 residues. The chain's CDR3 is CASSQEGWGGTEAFF. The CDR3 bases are TGTGCCAGCAGCCAAGAAGGTTGGGGAGGCACTGAAGCTTTCTTT.